This is a list of T cell receptor beta chains from one sample in a study of T cell responses to AZD1222 COVID-19 vaccine. Only in-frame clones appear in the TCRdb table, and some are missing; sequencing was by immunoSEQ multiplex PCR. The top ten clones hold 3% to 4% of a sample with approximately 210,000 clones, just over 90% of them seen once. Sequenced material: peripheral blood, taken 28 days after the second AZD1222 dose. Receptor source: an adult who received the AZD1222 COVID-19 vaccine. CDR3s include the opening cysteine and the closing phenylalanine or tryptophan. Each record gives: V gene, clone size, J gene, D gene, CDR3 DNA, CDR3 protein. A D gene is named only where the DNA matches it firmly. Rows may omit the clone size; those that give it use once, few, many or a size class.

>TRBV19|NA|TRBJ2-1|TRBD2
TGTGCCAGTAGCCGTTTGGGCGGGAGGGCCAATGAGCAGTTCTTC
CASSRLGGRANEQFF
>TRBV24-1|NA|TRBJ1-2|TRBD1
TGTGCCACCAACCCAGGGGGATGGGATGGCTACACCTTC
CATNPGGWDGYTF
>TRBV2|NA|TRBJ2-7|TRBD1
TGTGCCAGCAGACCGGGACAGGGGAGAGAGCAGTACTTC
CASRPGQGREQYF
>TRBV3-1/TRBV3-2|NA|TRBJ2-2|NA
TGTGCCAGCAGCAACCGGTTAAGAAACACCGGGGAGCTGTTTTTT
CASSNRLRNTGELFF
>TRBV7-6|NA|TRBJ2-1|TRBD2
TGTGCCAGCAGCCTGAGGCGGACTAGAGGTGAGCAGTTCTTC
CASSLRRTRGEQFF
>TRBV9|NA|TRBJ2-3|TRBD2
TGTGCCAGCAGCGTAAGCGGGAGGTTCCCTACGCAGTATTTT
CASSVSGRFPTQYF
>TRBV30|NA|TRBJ2-7|NA
TGTGCCTGGAGTGTAGAGGCGGGACGCTTCGCCGAGCAGTACTTC
CAWSVEAGRFAEQYF
>TRBV2|NA|TRBJ1-5|NA
TGTGCCAGCACAGAGGGCCAGGCTAATCAGCCCCAGCATTTT
CASTEGQANQPQHF
>TRBV5-1|NA|TRBJ1-2|TRBD1
TGCGCCAGCAGTTCCGGACAGGACTTCTATGGCTACACCTTC
CASSSGQDFYGYTF
>TRBV5-1|NA|TRBJ2-3|TRBD2
TGCGCCAGCAGCTTCCTAGCGGGATACCCAGATACGCAGTATTTT
CASSFLAGYPDTQYF
>TRBV6-2/TRBV6-3|NA|TRBJ2-1|TRBD2
TGTGCCAGCAGTTACCTAGCGGGAGGGAGCAATGAGCAGTTCTTC
CASSYLAGGSNEQFF
>TRBV3-1/TRBV3-2|NA|TRBJ2-7|NA
TGTGCCAGCAGCCAAAAAGGGAACGAGCAGTACTTC
CASSQKGNEQYF
>TRBV6-2/TRBV6-3|NA|TRBJ2-3|TRBD2
TGTGCCAGCAGTTACGGACTAGCGGGAGGGATTACGCAGTATTTT
CASSYGLAGGITQYF
>TRBV19|NA|TRBJ2-5|NA
TGTGCCAGTAGTCCCTCCCCAGGGGCTGGGGAGACCCAGTACTTC
CASSPSPGAGETQYF
>TRBV7-2|NA|TRBJ1-6|TRBD1
TGTGCCAGCAGCCGGAGACAGGGACCTAGCTATAATTCACCCCTCCACTTT
CASSRRQGPSYNSPLHF
>TRBV29-1|NA|TRBJ2-7|TRBD1
TGCAGCGTCGCCTTAGGGACAGGGGTGAACGAGCAGTACTTC
CSVALGTGVNEQYF
>TRBV5-6|NA|TRBJ1-2|NA
TGTGCCAGCAGCTTGGGGGATAGGGGTAACTATGGCTACACCTTC
CASSLGDRGNYGYTF
>TRBV27|NA|TRBJ1-6|NA
TGTGCCAGCAGTAGGCCGAAATCACCCCTCCACTTT
CASSRPKSPLHF
>TRBV12-3/TRBV12-4|NA|TRBJ1-5|NA
TGTGCCAGCAGGGGGGCTAGCAATCAGCCCCAGCATTTT
CASRGASNQPQHF
>TRBV10-2|NA|TRBJ1-1|NA
TGCGCCAGCAGTATCCAGCCGAACACTGAAGCTTTCTTT
CASSIQPNTEAFF
>TRBV6-2/TRBV6-3|once|TRBJ2-3|TRBD2
TGTGCCAGCAGTTTAGGGACTAGCGGGAGAGGAGATACGCAGTATTTT
CASSLGTSGRGDTQYF
>TRBV4-3|NA|TRBJ2-7|TRBD2
TGCGCCAGCAGCATCCTGGCGGGGGCCTACGAGCAGTACTTC
CASSILAGAYEQYF
>TRBV27|NA|TRBJ2-1|NA
TGTGCCAGCAGTTTCTTCACCCGGACTACCTACAATGAGCAGTTCTTC
CASSFFTRTTYNEQFF
>TRBV7-6|NA|TRBJ1-2|NA
TGTGCCAGCAGGCAATGCTTCAGCGGGGGAGGAAAGCACACCTTC
CASRQCFSGGGKHTF
>TRBV3-1/TRBV3-2|NA|TRBJ1-1|NA
TGTGCCAGCAGCCCACTTCCTCTAGGGGTGACTGAAGCTTTCTTT
CASSPLPLGVTEAFF
>TRBV28|NA|TRBJ2-7|NA
TGTGCCAGCAGCACCTTTAGCAGTTCGGAGCAGTACTTC
CASSTFSSSEQYF
>TRBV5-4|NA|TRBJ2-1|NA
TGTGCCAGCAGTTCATCTAGCTCCTACAATGAGCAGTTCTTC
CASSSSSSYNEQFF
>TRBV6-6|NA|TRBJ1-2|TRBD1
TGTGCCAGCAGTTATTCCGGGACAGCCTTCTATGGCTACACCTTC
CASSYSGTAFYGYTF
>TRBV28|NA|TRBJ1-6|NA
TGTGCCAGCAGCACCTATGGGGCCCCCCTCCACTTT
CASSTYGAPLHF
>TRBV7-3|NA|TRBJ2-1|TRBD2
TGTGCCAGCAGCTCCCGGGGGGGGCGGGAGCAGTTCTTC
CASSSRGGREQFF
>TRBV9|NA|TRBJ1-1|NA
TGTGCCAGCACCTTTACAGGGCACATGAACACTGAAGCTTTCTTT
CASTFTGHMNTEAFF
>TRBV19|NA|TRBJ1-6|NA
TGTGCCAGTAGTATAGATTGGGCAATTAATAATTCACCCCTCCACTTT
CASSIDWAINNSPLHF
>TRBV13|once|TRBJ1-1|NA
TGTGCCAGCAGCTTGAGGGGGGGCGCGGATGAAGCTTTCTTT
CASSLRGGADEAFF
>TRBV9|NA|TRBJ2-7|NA
TGTGCCAGCAGCGTAGAGCTCTCGAGCTCCTACGAGCAGTACTTC
CASSVELSSSYEQYF
>TRBV11-2|NA|TRBJ1-2|NA
TGTGCCAGCAGCTTCTCGGGGACTAACTATGGCTACACCTTC
CASSFSGTNYGYTF
>TRBV5-4|once|TRBJ1-1|TRBD1
TGTGCCAGCAGCTTGGGGGACAGGGTCGCTTTCTTT
CASSLGDRVAFF
>TRBV28|once|TRBJ1-2|NA
TGTGCCAGCAGTTTTGGAGCTAACTATGGCTACACCTTC
CASSFGANYGYTF
>TRBV28|NA|TRBJ1-2|NA
TGTGCCAGCAGTTTTGGGAACTCCTATGGCTACACCTTC
CASSFGNSYGYTF
>TRBV6-5|NA|TRBJ2-7|NA
TGTGCCAGCAGTTTCGGAGTCTCCTACGAGCAGTACTTC
CASSFGVSYEQYF
>TRBV2|NA|TRBJ2-7|TRBD2
TGTGCCAGCACCCGAAGGACTAGCGGGAGCCTCGAGGGGCTCGAGCAGTACTTC
CASTRRTSGSLEGLEQYF
>TRBV5-1|NA|TRBJ2-1|TRBD2
TGCGCCAGCAGCTTGCCCTGGACTAGCGGTGACAATGAGCAGTTCTTC
CASSLPWTSGDNEQFF
>TRBV7-2|NA|TRBJ2-3|TRBD2
TGTGCCAGCAGCTTAGTGGCCATAGCGGGAGGGAACACAGATACGCAGTATTTT
CASSLVAIAGGNTDTQYF
>TRBV7-6|few|TRBJ2-7|TRBD2
TGTGCCAGCAGCTTAGCCCTAGCGGGACGAACTTTAACCTACGAGCAGTACTTC
CASSLALAGRTLTYEQYF
>TRBV24-1|NA|TRBJ2-1|TRBD1
TGTGCCACCAGTGACCCCGGACAGGGGGCTAAAAATGAGCAGTTCTTC
CATSDPGQGAKNEQFF
>TRBV19|once|TRBJ2-3|TRBD2
TGTGCCAGTTCGACGGGAGGAGGGACAGATACGCAGTATTTT
CASSTGGGTDTQYF
>TRBV5-1|NA|TRBJ2-1|NA
TGCGCCAGCAGCCGAGCGGAGAGAGAAGGTGAGCAGTTCTTC
CASSRAEREGEQFF
>TRBV3-1/TRBV3-2|NA|TRBJ1-2|TRBD1
TGTGCCAGCAGCCAAGGGGACAGGGGGGTTTCAAACTATGGCTACACCTTC
CASSQGDRGVSNYGYTF
>TRBV4-1|NA|TRBJ1-1|TRBD1
TGCGCCAGCAGCCAAAATACAGGGGAGGGGACTGAAGCTTTCTTT
CASSQNTGEGTEAFF
>TRBV28|NA|TRBJ1-5|NA
TGTGCCAGCAGTTTCGGAAGTCAGCCCCAGCATTTT
CASSFGSQPQHF
>TRBV2|NA|TRBJ1-5|NA
TGTGCCAGCAGTGCGAGTAGGGGGTCCAATCAGCCCCAGCATTTT
CASSASRGSNQPQHF
>TRBV28|NA|TRBJ2-2|TRBD2
TGTGCCAGCAGTTTAGTGGCCGCGGGGGCCGGGGAGCTGTTTTTT
CASSLVAAGAGELFF
>TRBV20-1|NA|TRBJ2-5|NA
TGCAGTGCCCGCCCCGAGGAGACCCAGTACTTC
CSARPEETQYF
>TRBV15|NA|TRBJ2-7|NA
TGTGCCACCAGCCGGGACGCCATCTCCTACGAGCAGTACTTC
CATSRDAISYEQYF
>TRBV5-1|NA|TRBJ1-2|NA
TGCGCCAGCAGCTTGGATCCCAGCCACCCCTATGGCTACACCTTC
CASSLDPSHPYGYTF
>TRBV5-6|NA|TRBJ2-5|NA
TGTGCCAGCAGCACCGGGAGAAGAGAGACCCAGTACTTC
CASSTGRRETQYF
>TRBV6-5|once|TRBJ2-1|NA
TGTGCCAGCGTGTCCCACTCCTACAATGAGCAGTTCTTC
CASVSHSYNEQFF
>TRBV7-2|NA|TRBJ2-1|NA
TGTGCCAGCAGCTTAGACATTAATGAGCAGTTCTTC
CASSLDINEQFF
>TRBV7-2|NA|TRBJ1-3|TRBD1
TGTGCCAGCAGCTTAGACAGGGGGGACACCATATATTTT
CASSLDRGDTIYF
>TRBV12-3/TRBV12-4|NA|TRBJ1-4|TRBD1
TGTGCCAGCACCCAGGGGGCCAAGGTGTTTTTT
CASTQGAKVFF